What follows are 10 T cell receptor beta chains derived from one specimen sequenced in a study of neurological immune-mediated disorders. This sample's time point: longitudinal time-point 3. TCRdb ran MiXCR on the 5' RACE reads and lists one entry per CDR3 protein. The sample holds about 50,000 distinct CDR3 sequences, 7% to 10% seen once. Sequences were obtained from PBMCs. All receptors come from a woman in her thirties or forties in good health.

This clonotype was counted at least ten times. The chain employs TRBV29-1 and TRBJ2-7, with D unclear. V lost 4 bases and J lost 4, with 11 bases in between. CDR1 and CDR2 from the germline V gene are SQVTM and ANQGSEA. There are 12 residues in the CDR3. CDR3 sequence (DNA): TGCAGCGTTGGGGAAACGAGGTACGAGCAGTACTTC. As protein: CSVGETRYEQYF.

This clonotype was detected many times. The chain is built from TRBV4-1 and TRBJ2-7, with 8 nucleotides matching TRBD2. The CDR3 length is 15 residues. V shed 1 base, J shed 3 bases, and the junction held 5 bases outside the gene matches. Germline CDR1 reads MGHRA; CDR2 reads YSYEKL. This CDR3 reads CASSQAGTRHYEQYF. DNA for the CDR3: TGCGCCAGCAGCCAAGCCGGGACTAGGCACTACGAGCAGTACTTC.

This clonotype came up many times. The chain joins TRBV14 to TRBJ1-1, with D unresolved. V was pared by 4 bases and J by 6 bases, with 6 bases between. Germline CDR1 reads SGHDN; CDR2 reads FVKESK. The CDR3 is 11 amino acids. The CDR3 loop is CASSLGPEAFF. The DNA for the CDR3 is TGTGCCAGCAGCCTAGGACCTGAAGCTTTCTTT. Full variable domain (remainder filled in from reference TRBV14 and TRBJ1-1): EAGVTQFPSHSVIEKGQTVTLRCDPISGHDNLYWYRRVMGKEIKFLLHFVKESKQDESGMPNNRFLAERTGGTYSTLKVQPAELEDSGVYFCASSLGPEAFFGQGTRLTVV.

At least ten counts were recorded for this clonotype. The chain recombines TRBV20-1 with TRBJ2-7; D is possibly TRBD1 or TRBD2 (6 bases each). The V gene lost 0 bases and the J gene lost 1 base, with 13 bases spanning the gap. CDR3 length: 15 amino acids. Looked up from germline, CDR1 is DFQATT and CDR2 is SNEGSKA (reference sequence). CDR3: CSARDQTRGSYEQYF. CDR3 DNA sequence: TGCAGTGCTAGAGATCAGACTAGGGGGTCCTACGAGCAGTACTTC.

This clonotype was counted many times. The chain uses TRBV12-3 or TRBV12-4 and TRBJ1-1; D ambiguous. Trimming stripped 6 bases from V and 1 base from J, with 6 bases between. CDR3 length: 12 amino acids. The CDR3 loop reads CASSRRNTEAFF. As DNA, the CDR3 is TGTGCCAGCAGCCGTCGGAACACTGAAGCTTTCTTT.

The table lists this clonotype with many counts. This chain joins TRBV5-1 and TRBJ2-4; D is unresolved. V was pared by 0 bases and J by 5 bases, with 6 bases between. Germline values: CDR1 SGHRS, CDR2 YFSETQ. The CDR3 runs to 13 residues. CDR3 nucleotide sequence: TGCGCCAGCAGCTTGGGGGCCCAAAACATTCAGTACTTC. Its translation: CASSLGAQNIQYF.

Ten or more counts support this clonotype. The V gene is TRBV7-9, the J gene TRBJ2-3, with 9 bases identical to TRBD1. This CDR3 is 16 amino acids long. The junction had 10 bases not matched to a gene; V was cut back by 5 bases and J by 4 bases. Germline V CDR1 and CDR2: SEHNR, FQNEAQ (reference sequence). CDR3 residues: CASSAGGTGFADTQYF. The CDR3 region has the DNA TGTGCCAGCAGCGCCGGCGGGACAGGGTTCGCAGATACGCAGTATTTT.

The chain recombines TRBV29-1 with TRBJ1-4, with TRBD1 identical over 9 bases. The CDR3 runs to 12 residues. With V trimmed by 6 bases and J by 6 bases, 2 bases remained unmatched. Germline values: CDR1 SQVTM, CDR2 ANQGSEA. CDR3 loop: CSVTGGDEKLFF. The CDR3 DNA reads TGCAGCGTGACAGGGGGTGATGAAAAACTGTTTTTT.

This clonotype came up many times. The chain employs TRBV6-2 or TRBV6-3 and TRBJ1-3; D ambiguous. Per the germline V gene, CDR1 is MNHEY and CDR2 is SVGEGT. This CDR3 is built from 14 residues. The ends were cut back, 5 bases at V and 5 bases at J, with 13 bases in the middle. CDR3 amino acids: CASSTGPGRNTIYF. DNA for the CDR3: TGTGCCAGCAGTACCGGACCGGGGAGAAACACCATATATTTT.

This clonotype occurred many times. The chain has TRBV29-1 and TRBJ2-5, with 10 positions matching TRBD1. J was trimmed by 4 bases and V by 7 bases; bases with no gene match: 6. Germline assignment: CDR1 SQVTM and CDR2 ANQGSEA. The CDR3 has 13 amino acids. CDR3 DNA sequence: TGCAGCGCCGGGGACAGGGGACGAGAGACCCAGTACTTC. Its protein is CSAGDRGRETQYF. Together with reference TRBV29-1 and TRBJ2-5, the CDR3 gives the full variable domain: SAVISQKPSRDICQRGTSLTIQCQVDSQVTMMFWYRQQPGQSLTLIATANQGSEATYESGFVIDKFPISRPNLTFSTLTVSNMSPEDSSIYLCSAGDRGRETQYFGPGTRLLVL.